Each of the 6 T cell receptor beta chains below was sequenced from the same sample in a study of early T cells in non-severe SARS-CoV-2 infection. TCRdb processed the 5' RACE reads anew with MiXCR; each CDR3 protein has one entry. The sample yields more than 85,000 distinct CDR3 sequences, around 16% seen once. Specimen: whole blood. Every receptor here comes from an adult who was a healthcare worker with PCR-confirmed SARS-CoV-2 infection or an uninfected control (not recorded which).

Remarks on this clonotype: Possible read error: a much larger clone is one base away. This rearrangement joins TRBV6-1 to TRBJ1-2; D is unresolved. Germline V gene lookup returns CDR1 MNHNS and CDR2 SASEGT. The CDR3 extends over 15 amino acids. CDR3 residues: CTSSEPASGEGGYTF. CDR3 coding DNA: TGTACCAGCAGTGAACCCGCCAGCGGGGAAGGAGGCTACACCTTC.

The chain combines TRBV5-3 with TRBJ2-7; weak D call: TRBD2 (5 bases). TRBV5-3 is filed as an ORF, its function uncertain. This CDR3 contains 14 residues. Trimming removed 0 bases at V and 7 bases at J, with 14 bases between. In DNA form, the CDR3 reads TGTGCCAGAAGCTTGGAAGACTACCTCTGGGAGCAGTACTTC. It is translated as CARSLEDYLWEQYF.

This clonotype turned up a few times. CDR3 sequence (DNA): TGTGCCAGCAGGGATTGGCTGACTGGCGTCGATACGCAGTATTTT. Amino acids: CASRDWLTGVDTQYF. The chain carries TRBV11-2 and TRBJ2-3; D gene unclear. The CDR3 totals 15 residues. Germline assignment: CDR1 SGHAT and CDR2 FQNNGV. V dropped 6 bases and J dropped 6 bases, with 19 bases sitting between them.

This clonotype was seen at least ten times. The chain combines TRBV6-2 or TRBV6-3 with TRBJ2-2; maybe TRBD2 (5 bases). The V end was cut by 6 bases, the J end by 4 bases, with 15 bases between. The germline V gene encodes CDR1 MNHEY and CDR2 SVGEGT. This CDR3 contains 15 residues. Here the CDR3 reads CASRGALRATGELFF. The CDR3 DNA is TGTGCCAGCAGGGGAGCACTTAGGGCCACCGGGGAGCTGTTTTTT.

The CDR3 nucleotides are TGCGCCAGCAGCTTGGTTCAGGGGAGCACTGAAGCTTTCTTT. As protein: CASSLVQGSTEAFF. The chain recombines TRBV5-1 with TRBJ1-1; tentative D call: TRBD1 (6 bases). The germline CDR1 and CDR2 sequences are SGHRS and YFSETQ. V lost 0 bases, J lost 4 bases, and 10 bases lay in between. CDR3 length: 14 residues.

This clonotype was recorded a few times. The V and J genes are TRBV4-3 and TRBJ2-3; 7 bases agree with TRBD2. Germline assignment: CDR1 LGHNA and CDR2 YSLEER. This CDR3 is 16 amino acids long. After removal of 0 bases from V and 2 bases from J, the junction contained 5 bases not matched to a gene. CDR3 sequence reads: CASSQDTSGATDTQYF. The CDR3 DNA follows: TGCGCCAGCAGCCAAGATACCAGCGGGGCCACAGATACGCAGTATTTT.